The next 25 T cell receptor beta chains were all read from a single sample in a study of OX40 agonist ivuxolimab in advanced cancers. Only in-frame clones appear in the TCRdb table, and some are missing; sequencing was by immunoSEQ multiplex PCR. The data show around 65,000 clones, 80% to 85% seen once. The starting material was CD4+ or CD8+ T cells sorted from blood, obtained in a trial of the OX40 agonist ivuxolimab. Source of these receptors: an adult with an advanced solid tumor such as melanoma, head and neck, liver or kidney cancer.

The chain employs TRBV5-1 and TRBJ2-7; 9 bases are a match to TRBD1. This CDR3 comprises 12 residues. Germline assignment: CDR1 SGHRS and CDR2 YFSETQ. The junction had 3 bases not matched to a gene; V was cut back by 5 bases and J by 6 bases. The chain's CDR3 is CASRGQGSEQYF. In nucleotides, the CDR3 is TGCGCCAGCAGGGGACAGGGAAGCGAGCAGTACTTC. Drawing the rest from reference TRBV5-1 and TRBJ2-7, the complete variable domain is KAGVTQTPRYLIKTRGQQVTLSCSPISGHRSVSWYQQTPGQGLQFLFEYFSETQRNKGNFPGRFSGRQFSNSRSEMNVSTLELGDSALYLCASRGQGSEQYFGPGTRLTVT.

The V call is TRBV6-1, the J call TRBJ2-2; 7 bases are shared with TRBD1. Per germline, CDR1 MNHNS and CDR2 SASEGT. CDR3 size: 15 residues. J was trimmed by 4 bases and V by 5 bases; bases with no gene match: 7. The CDR3 bases are TGTGCCAGCAGTAAGGGGGCTTCAGGCACCGGGGAGCTGTTTTTT. Its protein product is CASSKGASGTGELFF.

The chain is built from TRBV28 and TRBJ2-2, with 7 bases identical to TRBD2. Germline lookup yields CDR1 MDHEN and CDR2 SYDVKM. The V gene end was trimmed by 2 bases and the J gene end by 4 bases; junction bases not matched to a gene: 10. CDR3 size: 17 residues. The CDR3 bases are TGTGCCAGCAGTTTACGGGGCGGCGGGAGTCGCACCGGGGAGCTGTTTTTT. Its translation: CASSLRGGGSRTGELFF.

V is TRBV7-2 and J is TRBJ2-3, with D possibly called TRBD1 or TRBD2 (5 bases each). Trimming pared 2 bases from V and 3 bases from J, leaving 21 bases between. CDR1 is SGHTA, CDR2 FQGNSA, per germline. The CDR3 consists of 18 residues. The CDR3 nucleotides are TGTGCCAGCAGCTTATACGGGGACGCAACCTCCCCAACAGATACGCAGTATTTT. Its protein product is CASSLYGDATSPTDTQYF.

This clone was observed a single time. CDR3 DNA: TGCAGCACGACGGTGGGGACCCAGTACTTC. Protein product: CSTTVGTQYF. The chain has TRBV29-1 and TRBJ2-5; D not certain. The CDR3 runs 10 residues. The V gene's germline CDR1 is SQVTM and CDR2 ANQGSEA. Trimming pared 8 bases from V and 7 bases from J, leaving 11 bases between.

The V gene is TRBV5-1, the J gene TRBJ2-3; possible D gene TRBD2, 7 bases. Germline V CDR1 and CDR2: SGHRS, YFSETQ. V lost 3 bases and J lost 5, with 16 bases in between. This CDR3 is built from 15 residues. The CDR3 protein is CASSSLGGREDTQYF. The CDR3, as DNA: TGCGCCAGCAGCTCACTGGGGGGGCGTGAAGATACGCAGTATTTT. Full variable domain (missing parts from reference TRBV5-1 and TRBJ2-3): KAGVTQTPRYLIKTRGQQVTLSCSPISGHRSVSWYQQTPGQGLQFLFEYFSETQRNKGNFPGRFSGRQFSNSRSEMNVSTLELGDSALYLCASSSLGGREDTQYFGPGTRLTVL.

The chain is built from TRBV2 and TRBJ2-3, with D possibly being TRBD1 (5 bases). Trimming left V 7 bases short and J 3 bases short, with 8 bases between. CDR1 is SNHLY and CDR2 is FYNNEI in the germline V gene. CDR3 length: 12 amino acids. The CDR3 region has the DNA TGTGCCAGCACCCAGGGAACAGATACGCAGTATTTT. Protein: CASTQGTDTQYF. Filled out from reference TRBV2 and TRBJ2-3, the complete variable domain reads EPEVTQTPSHQVTQMGQEVILRCVPISNHLYFYWYRQILGQKVEFLVSFYNNEISEKSEIFDDQFSVERPDGSNFTLKIRSTKLEDSAMYFCASTQGTDTQYFGPGTRLTVL.

The chain combines TRBV30 with TRBJ1-4, with D possibly being TRBD1 (5 bases). Germline V CDR1 and CDR2: GTSNPN, SVGIG (reference sequence). V lost 4 bases, J lost 7 bases, and 10 bases lay in between. This CDR3 has 12 residues. The CDR3 here is CAWTLGGEKLFF. Written as DNA, the CDR3 is TGTGCCTGGACCCTGGGGGGTGAAAAACTGTTTTTT.

The chain joins TRBV7-2 to TRBJ2-1, with 9 bases fitting TRBD1. With V trimmed by 2 bases and J by 7 bases, 15 bases remained unmatched. This CDR3 contains 18 residues. Germline loops: CDR1 SGHTA, CDR2 FQGNSA. The CDR3 region has the DNA TGTGCCAGCAGCTTAATAGGGGCGAACAGGGGGCTTAGAAATGAGCAGTTCTTC. It yields the protein CASSLIGANRGLRNEQFF.

This clone was counted a single time. The chain links TRBV5-1 to TRBJ2-7, with D possibly matching TRBD2 (5 bases). The CDR3 totals 13 residues. Germline CDR1 SGHRS, CDR2 YFSETQ. The V and J ends lost 2 bases and 7 bases respectively, with 13 bases between them. DNA for the CDR3: TGCGCCAGCAGCTTAACACCGGGGTCGGAGCAGTACTTC. It is translated as CASSLTPGSEQYF.

The chain recombines TRBV19 with TRBJ2-4; D might be TRBD1 (6 bases). This CDR3 is 19 amino acids long. The V and J ends lost 7 bases and 0 bases respectively, with 25 bases between them. Germline loops: CDR1 LNHDA, CDR2 SQIVND (reference sequence). CDR3 DNA: TGTGCCAGTAAACCCCCGGCCCTACAGGGACCAGGAGCCAAAAACATTCAGTACTTC. The encoded protein is CASKPPALQGPGAKNIQYF.

J is TRBJ2-7 and V is TRBV6-6; D gene ambiguous. Germline assignment: CDR1 MNHNY and CDR2 SVGAGI (reference sequence). This CDR3 spans 14 amino acids. Trimming left V 2 bases short and J 3 bases short, with 11 bases between. CDR3 amino acids: CASSYRPFSYEQYF. CDR3 DNA: TGTGCCAGCAGTTACAGACCATTCAGCTACGAGCAGTACTTC.

V is TRBV30 and J is TRBJ1-2; possible D gene TRBD1, 6 bases. Germline CDR1 reads GTSNPN; CDR2 reads SVGIG (reference sequence). This CDR3 contains 15 residues. V lost 3 bases, J lost 7 bases, and 21 bases lay in between. The CDR3 sequence: CAWRGASGWFRGYTF. DNA of the CDR3: TGTGCCTGGAGGGGGGCCTCAGGGTGGTTTCGTGGCTACACCTTC.

This clone has only one observation. The chain uses TRBV7-2 and TRBJ1-1; 10 bases agree with TRBD1. Germline loops: CDR1 SGHTA, CDR2 FQGNSA. The CDR3 runs to 14 residues. Germline trimming cut 5 bases from V and 4 bases from J; bases unmatched to any gene: 4. The DNA of the CDR3 is TGTGCCAGCAGCGTCCGGACAGGGGGCACTGAAGCTTTCTTT. Translating it yields CASSVRTGGTEAFF.

V gene TRBV23-1 combines with J gene TRBJ1-2, with 8 nucleotides matching TRBD1. TRBV23-1 qualifies as an ORF whose function is uncertain. This CDR3 comprises 15 residues. Trimming took 0 bases from V and 7 from J; bases not matched to a gene: 7. The chain's CDR3 is CASSQSSRGQGGYTF. CDR3 in DNA: TGCGCCAGCAGTCAATCTTCCAGGGGGCAAGGTGGCTACACCTTC.

The CDR3 sequence is CASSSGRSYNSPLHF. Here the CDR3 DNA reads TGTGCCAGCAGTTCAGGGAGGTCCTATAATTCACCCCTCCACTTT. The chain has TRBV2 and TRBJ1-6, with D perhaps TRBD1 (5 bases). The germline V and J ends were trimmed by 5 bases and 1 base, with 9 bases remaining between them. CDR3 length: 15 residues. Germline V gives CDR1 SNHLY, CDR2 FYNNEI.

This chain connects TRBV28 to TRBJ2-3; D may be TRBD1 (6 bases). Per germline, CDR1 MDHEN and CDR2 SYDVKM. With 5 bases removed from V and 4 bases from J, the gap between germline ends came to 16 bases. The CDR3 extends over 15 amino acids. The CDR3 region has the DNA TGTGCCAGCAGTCTCACTTGGGGGCAATCAGATACGCAGTATTTT. Protein product: CASSLTWGQSDTQYF.

The V gene is TRBV30, the J gene TRBJ1-3; D gene uncertain. There are 14 residues in the CDR3. Trimming removed 1 base at V and 0 bases at J, with 7 bases between. CDR1 and CDR2 from the germline V gene are GTSNPN and SVGIG (reference sequence). For the CDR3, the DNA is TGTGCCTGGAGTGAGAACAGCTCTGGAAACACCATATATTTT. Its protein product is CAWSENSSGNTIYF.

This clone appeared once. The rearrangement uses TRBV5-4 and TRBJ1-5; D not certain. The germline V gene encodes CDR1 SGHNT and CDR2 YYREEE (reference sequence). This CDR3 is built from 13 residues. Trimming left V 0 bases short and J 9 bases short, with 10 bases between. DNA for the CDR3: TGTGCCAGCAGCTTGGGCGAATTCGGGCCCCAGCATTTT. Protein product: CASSLGEFGPQHF.

In this sample, this clone turned up once. CDR3 bases: TGTGCCAGCAGTGCCACGACAGGAAACATTCAGTACTTC. This codes for CASSATTGNIQYF. This chain links TRBV6-1 with TRBJ2-4, with D perhaps matching TRBD1 (6 bases). The CDR3 spans 13 residues. V was clipped by 4 bases and J by 6 bases, with 10 bases between them. Germline loops: CDR1 MNHNS, CDR2 SASEGT.

The chain employs TRBV5-6 and TRBJ1-2; TRBD1 matches 8 bases. This CDR3 region has 13 residues. Germline CDR1 and CDR2: SGHDT and YYEEEE. J gave up 8 bases and V 4 bases, and 7 bases lay outside the gene matches. CDR3 sequence reads: CASSIWTGKGYTF. CDR3 bases: TGTGCCAGCAGCATATGGACAGGGAAGGGCTACACCTTC. The whole variable domain, remainder taken from reference TRBV5-6 and TRBJ1-2, is DAGVTQSPTHLIKTRGQQVTLRCSPKSGHDTVSWYQQALGQGPQFIFQYYEEEERQRGNFPDRFSGHQFPNYSSELNVNALLLGDSALYLCASSIWTGKGYTFGSGTRLTVV.

The rearrangement uses TRBV6-1 and TRBJ2-7; no firm D call. Germline CDR1 MNHNS, CDR2 SASEGT. The CDR3 is made up of 14 amino acids. V was clipped by 2 bases and J by 2 bases, with 10 bases between them. Here the CDR3 DNA reads TGTGCCAGCAGTGAAAATTTCAGGCCCTACGAGCAGTACTTC. Translating it yields CASSENFRPYEQYF.

This clone showed up just a few times. This sequence joins TRBV30 and TRBJ1-5; 7 bases agree with TRBD1. CDR3 length equals 14 residues. V lost 2 bases and J lost 5; bases outside the gene matches: 6. The germline gives CDR1 GTSNPN, CDR2 SVGIG (reference sequence). The CDR3, as DNA: TGTGCCTGGAGTCAAGGCACAGGGGATCAGCCCCAGCATTTT. Protein product: CAWSQGTGDQPQHF.

The chain carries TRBV10-1 and TRBJ1-4; no firm D call. Germline loops: CDR1 WNHNN, CDR2 SYGVQD (reference sequence). The V end was cut by 3 bases, the J end by 8 bases, with 10 bases between. The CDR3 extends over 13 amino acids. The CDR3 DNA follows: TGCGCCAGCAGTGATTCGATGGGGGAAAAACTGTTTTTT. The encoded protein is CASSDSMGEKLFF.

This clone was observed once. This rearrangement joins TRBV18 to TRBJ2-3; possibly TRBD2 for D (6 bases). The CDR3 has 14 amino acids. The germline gives CDR1 KGHSH, CDR2 LQKENI. The V gene lost 2 bases and the J gene lost 3 bases, with 9 bases spanning the gap. The CDR3 nucleotides read TGTGCCAGCTCACCAGGGGGGAGAACAGATACGCAGTATTTT. Amino acid sequence: CASSPGGRTDTQYF.